Detailed here is one T cell receptor (beta chain). Its antigen is not identified. TCRdb's copy holds only in-frame clones and misses some; the assay was immunoSEQ multiplex PCR. The top ten hold about 14% of the sample, which has tens of thousands of clones, over 75% seen once. Germline values: CDR1 LNHDA, CDR2 SQIVND (reference sequence). This CDR3 contains 15 residues. V lost 7 bases, J lost 7 bases, and 9 bases stayed unmatched. This entry comes from a study of radiotherapy plus CTLA-4 blockade in lung cancer. Study as a whole: Roughly 17% of patients responded objectively, and around 32% achieved disease control. General study points: Blood TCR clones of tumor origin expanded after radiotherapy plus ipilimumab.

Specimen: peripheral blood, collected from a patient treated with radiotherapy plus ipilimumab. The chain is built from TRBV19 and TRBJ2-2, with 10 bases matching TRBD1. The receptor comes from a human donor with non-small cell lung cancer that progressed on radiotherapy plus ipilimumab. The CDR3 sequence is CASTQATGGHGELFF. Written as DNA, the CDR3 is TGTGCCAGTACCCAAGCGACAGGGGGCCACGGGGAGCTGTTTTTT.